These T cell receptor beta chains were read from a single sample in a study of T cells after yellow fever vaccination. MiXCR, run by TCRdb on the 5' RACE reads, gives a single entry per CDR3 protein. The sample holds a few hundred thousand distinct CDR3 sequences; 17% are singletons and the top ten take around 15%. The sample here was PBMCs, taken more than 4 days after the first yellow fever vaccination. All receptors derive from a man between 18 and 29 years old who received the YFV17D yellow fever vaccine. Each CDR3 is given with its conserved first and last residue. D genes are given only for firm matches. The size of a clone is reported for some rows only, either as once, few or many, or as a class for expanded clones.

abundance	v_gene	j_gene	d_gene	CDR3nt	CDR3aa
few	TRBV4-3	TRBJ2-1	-	TGCGCCAGCAGCCAAGATACCGGCAATGAGCAGTTCTTC	CASSQDTGNEQFF
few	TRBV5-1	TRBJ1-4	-	TGCGCCAGCAGCTTTGCAGGGTTCCAGGGAGAAAAACTGTTTTTT	CASSFAGFQGEKLFF
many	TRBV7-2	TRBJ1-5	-	TGTGCCAGCAGCTTAGAGGGTCAGCCCCAGCATTTT	CASSLEGQPQHF
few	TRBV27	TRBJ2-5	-	TGTGCCAGCAGTTGGATTGGAGAGACCCAGTACTTC	CASSWIGETQYF
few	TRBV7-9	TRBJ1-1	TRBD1	TGTGCCAGCACCTGGACAGGCCCCGTGATGAACACTGAAGCTTTCTTT	CASTWTGPVMNTEAFF
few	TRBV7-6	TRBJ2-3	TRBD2	TGTGCCAGCAGCTTAAGAATAGCCGGGACTAGCGGGGGGGCCGATACGCAGTATTTT	CASSLRIAGTSGGADTQYF
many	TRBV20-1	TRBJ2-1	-	TGCAGTGCCGAACCTGTGAATGAGCAGTTCTTC	CSAEPVNEQFF
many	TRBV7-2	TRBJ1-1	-	TGTGCCAGCAGCTTAGAACGGTGGGCTGAAGCTTTCTTT	CASSLERWAEAFF
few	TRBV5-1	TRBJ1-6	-	TGCGCCAGCAGCTTGAGCGTTAATTCACCCCTCCACTTT	CASSLSVNSPLHF
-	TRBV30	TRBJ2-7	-	TGTGCCTGGAGTCTGGCCTACGAGCAGTACTTC	CAWSLAYEQYF
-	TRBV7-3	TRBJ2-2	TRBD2	TGTGCCAGCAGCCGTAGCGGGGGGCCGAACACCGGGGAGCTGTTTTTT	CASSRSGGPNTGELFF
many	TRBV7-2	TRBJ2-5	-	TGTGCCAGCAGCCGCGGGGACTACCAAGAGACCCAGTACTTC	CASSRGDYQETQYF
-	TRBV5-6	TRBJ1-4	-	TGTGCCAGCAGCTTGGCCGGAAGAGGCGAAAAACTGTTTTTT	CASSLAGRGEKLFF
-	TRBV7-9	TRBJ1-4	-	TGTGCCAGCAGCTTCGCCCAGGGGCCTAATGAAAAACTGTTTTTT	CASSFAQGPNEKLFF
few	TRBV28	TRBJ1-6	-	TGTGCCAGCAGTTGGCCTTCCGGGGTCAATTCACCCCTCCACTTT	CASSWPSGVNSPLHF
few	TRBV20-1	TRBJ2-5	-	TGCAGTGCTAGAGGACAGAGTCGAGAGACCCAGTACTTC	CSARGQSRETQYF
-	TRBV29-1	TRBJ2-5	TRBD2	TGCAGCGTAGCCGGGACTAGCGGGTTCCAAGAGACCCAGTACTTC	CSVAGTSGFQETQYF
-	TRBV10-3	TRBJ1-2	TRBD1	TGTGCCATCACCGGACAGGAGACCTTCTATGGCTACACCTTC	CAITGQETFYGYTF
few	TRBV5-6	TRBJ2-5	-	TGTGCCAGCAGCTTCTCCTTCACTTTGGAGACCCAGTACTTC	CASSFSFTLETQYF
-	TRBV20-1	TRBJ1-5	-	TGCAGTGCTGGGCAGGGTGGCCAGCCCCAGCATTTT	CSAGQGGQPQHF
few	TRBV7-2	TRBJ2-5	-	TGTGCCAGCAGCTCCTTCTTAGAGCCCGAGACCCAGTACTTC	CASSSFLEPETQYF
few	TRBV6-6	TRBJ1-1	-	TGTGCCAGCACCGACAGGACGAACACTGAAGCTTTCTTT	CASTDRTNTEAFF
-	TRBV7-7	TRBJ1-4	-	TGTGCTAGCAGCCCAAGCCATGGAGCAAAACTGTTTTTT	CASSPSHGAKLFF
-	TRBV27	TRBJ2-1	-	TGTGCCAGCAGTTTAGCGGGGGCCGGGAACAGTGAGCAGTTCTTC	CASSLAGAGNSEQFF
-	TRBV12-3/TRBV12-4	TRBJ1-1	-	TGTGCCAGCAGTCCACGGAGGAGGGACACTGAAGCTTTCTTT	CASSPRRRDTEAFF
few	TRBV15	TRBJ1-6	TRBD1	TGTGCCACCAGCAGAGGACAGGGATCACCCCTCCACTTT	CATSRGQGSPLHF
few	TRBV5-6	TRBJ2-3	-	TGTGCCAGCAGCCGAGCCGGGACTAGCACAGATACGCAGTATTTT	CASSRAGTSTDTQYF
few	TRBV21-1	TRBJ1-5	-	TGTGCCAGCAGCACTCACAGGGGACAGCCCCAGCATTTT	CASSTHRGQPQHF
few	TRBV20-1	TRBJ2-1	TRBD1	TGCAGTGCTAGGCAACAGGGGGCCGGTGAGCAGTTCTTC	CSARQQGAGEQFF
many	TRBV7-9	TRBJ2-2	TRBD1	TGTGCCAGCAGCGTCGGGACAGGGTTACTCGGGGAGCTGTTTTTT	CASSVGTGLLGELFF
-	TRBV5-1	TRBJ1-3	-	TGCGCCAGCAGCTTGGCCTCTGGAAACACCATATATTTT	CASSLASGNTIYF
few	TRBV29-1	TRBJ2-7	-	TGCAGCGTTGAAAACCCCCCCAGGGATGAGCAGTACTTC	CSVENPPRDEQYF
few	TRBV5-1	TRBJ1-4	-	TGCGCCAGCAGCCCCCTCCCGGGGGGGGATGAAAAACTGTTTTTT	CASSPLPGGDEKLFF
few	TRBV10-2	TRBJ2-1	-	TGCGCCAGCAGCCGAGCCGGGACTCTATCCTACAATGAGCAGTTCTTC	CASSRAGTLSYNEQFF
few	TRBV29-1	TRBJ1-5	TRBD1	TGCAGCGTTGATGGGACAGGGGGCAATCAGCCCCAGCATTTT	CSVDGTGGNQPQHF
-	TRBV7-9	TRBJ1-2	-	TGTGCCAGCAGCCCCACAGTGGAGGGGCGGGATGGCTACACCTTC	CASSPTVEGRDGYTF
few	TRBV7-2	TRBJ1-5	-	TGTGCCAGCAGCTTAGCGCCCGTTAATCAGCCCCAGCATTTT	CASSLAPVNQPQHF
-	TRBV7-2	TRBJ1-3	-	TGTGCCAGCAGCTTATGGACCTCTGGAAACACCATATATTTT	CASSLWTSGNTIYF
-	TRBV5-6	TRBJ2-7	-	TGTGCCAGCAGCTTGGGCGGGACGTACTCCTACGAGCAGTACTTC	CASSLGGTYSYEQYF
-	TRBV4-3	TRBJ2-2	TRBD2	TGCGCCAGCAGCCTCGGGACTAGCGGGGGGGATCTGGGAACCGGGGAGCTGTTTTTT	CASSLGTSGGDLGTGELFF
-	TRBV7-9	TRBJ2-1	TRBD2	TGTGCCAGCAGCTTTCCGGCTAGCGGGGGGGCGAATGAGCAGTTCTTC	CASSFPASGGANEQFF
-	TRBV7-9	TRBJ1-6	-	TGTGCCAGCAGCTTAGCCTACCAGGGTAATGATAATTCACCCCTCCACTTT	CASSLAYQGNDNSPLHF